The rows below give T cell receptor beta chains drawn from one sample of a study of shared clonotypes between healthy human individuals. The data were produced by immunoSEQ multiplex PCR, yet TCRdb's version contains in-frame clones alone and is incomplete. The profile covers roughly 2,300,000 clones, with less than 95% appearing a single time and around 0.35% taken by the ten largest. Sequencing was done on a sample of naive CD4+ T cells from PBMCs. All receptors derive from a man younger than 35 in good health. Some clones in this sample may be carry-over from other donors' samples. Both conserved end residues are part of each CDR3. The D gene is left open where the match is weak. Clone size is not always given. Where it is, it says once, few, many or a class for expanded clones.

J	D	size	V	DNA	CDR3
TRBJ2-3	TRBD2	.	TRBV7-9	TGTGCCAGCAGCCTTAGCGGGAGGGATACGCAGTATTTT	CASSLSGRDTQYF
TRBJ2-7	.	.	TRBV28	TGTGCCAGCAGTTTAGCCCTACATACCGAGCAGTACTTC	CASSLALHTEQYF
TRBJ2-7	TRBD1	.	TRBV5-5	TGTGCCAGCAGCTCAAGCGTACAGGGGGTATACGAGCAGTACTTC	CASSSSVQGVYEQYF
TRBJ1-2	TRBD1	.	TRBV19	TGTGCCAGTAGTCCCGGGACAGGTGCTGGCTACACCTTC	CASSPGTGAGYTF
TRBJ2-1	TRBD2	.	TRBV9	TGTGCCAGCAGCGTAGAACTAGCGGGCATCTATAGTGAGCAGTTCTTC	CASSVELAGIYSEQFF
TRBJ1-4	.	.	TRBV5-1	TGCGCCAGCAGCTTGGATGCGGGAACCCACAATGAAAAACTGTTTTTT	CASSLDAGTHNEKLFF
TRBJ2-4	.	.	TRBV28	TGTGCCAGCAGAGGGCGGGCAGGCAGGCGGTGGAACATTCAGTACTTC	CASRGRAGRRWNIQYF
TRBJ2-7	.	.	TRBV5-4	TGTGCCAGCAGCTTGACCAAAAGCTCCTACGAGCAGTACTTC	CASSLTKSSYEQYF
TRBJ2-7	.	.	TRBV9	TGTGCCAGCAGCGTAGACGGGCGCCTGGTAGACGAGCAGTACTTC	CASSVDGRLVDEQYF
TRBJ2-2	TRBD2	.	TRBV5-1	TGCGCCAGCAGCCTCCTAGCGGGGGGGAACACCGGGGAGCTGTTTTTT	CASSLLAGGNTGELFF
TRBJ1-5	TRBD1	.	TRBV6-1	TGTGCCAGCGCAACAGGGGGCGGTCAGCCCCAGCATTTT	CASATGGGQPQHF
TRBJ2-4	TRBD2	.	TRBV19	TGTGCCAGTAGTATCGGGGCGGGAGCGGTAGCCAAAAACATTCAGTACTTC	CASSIGAGAVAKNIQYF
TRBJ2-2	TRBD1	.	TRBV5-1	TGCGCCAGCAGCTTGCGCCCGCCGGGACAGGGTTCGAAGCGTACCGGGGAGCTGTTTTTT	CASSLRPPGQGSKRTGELFF
TRBJ2-5	TRBD2	.	TRBV2	TGTGCCAGCAGCCTCACTAGCGGGGGACAAGAGACCCAGTACTTC	CASSLTSGGQETQYF
TRBJ2-5	.	.	TRBV4-1	TGCGCCAGCAGCCAAGCCTACCAAGAGACCCAGTACTTC	CASSQAYQETQYF
TRBJ1-5	.	once	TRBV6-5	TGTGCCAGCAGTTACTCTATCAGGGACGGCAATCAGCCCCAGCATTTT	CASSYSIRDGNQPQHF
TRBJ2-7	.	.	TRBV5-4	TGTGCCAGCAGCTTATACGGGGGCTTGACCTACGAGCAGTACTTC	CASSLYGGLTYEQYF
TRBJ1-2	.	once	TRBV7-9	TGTGCCAGCAGCTTAGGGGACACGGGCTTTCGGGGCTACACCTTC	CASSLGDTGFRGYTF
TRBJ2-7	.	.	TRBV7-2	TGTGCCAGCAGCCCTCTGGGCGGGATTACTTCCTACGAGCAGTACTTC	CASSPLGGITSYEQYF
TRBJ2-2	TRBD1	.	TRBV5-1	TGCGCCACCAATACAGGGGCGGACACCGGGGAGCTGTTTTTT	CATNTGADTGELFF
TRBJ2-3	.	.	TRBV27	TGTGCCAGCAGTTTATCCGGGGAAGGGGGCACAGATACGCAGTATTTT	CASSLSGEGGTDTQYF
TRBJ1-2	.	.	TRBV5-1	TGCGCCAGCAGCCCCGGGGGGGGGTATGGCTACACCTTC	CASSPGGGYGYTF
TRBJ2-1	.	once	TRBV11-2	TGTGTCAGCAGCTTTAGTAAGAACAATGAGCAGTTCTTC	CVSSFSKNNEQFF
TRBJ1-4	.	.	TRBV11-1	TGTGCCAGCAGCTCGGATAATGAAAAACTGTTTTTT	CASSSDNEKLFF
TRBJ1-1	.	.	TRBV7-3	TGTGCCAGCAGTCCGGTGGGAGCTGAAGCTTTCTTT	CASSPVGAEAFF
TRBJ1-1	.	.	TRBV6-5	TGTGCCAGCAGTTACTCTAAGGACACTGAAGCTTTCTTT	CASSYSKDTEAFF
TRBJ2-1	.	.	TRBV14	TGTGCCAGCAGCCAAGTTCCCCGGGAGCAGTTCTTC	CASSQVPREQFF
TRBJ2-7	TRBD1	.	TRBV6-1	TGTGCCAGCAGTGCCGACAGGGCGGGCGGCTACGAGCAGTACTTC	CASSADRAGGYEQYF
TRBJ2-3	.	.	TRBV5-1	TGCGCCAGCAGCTTGGAAAGCCGATCCACAGATACGCAGTATTTT	CASSLESRSTDTQYF
TRBJ2-5	TRBD2	.	TRBV18	TGTGCCAGCTCACCCAGACTAGCGGGAGGGCCCGGGGAGACCCAGTACTTC	CASSPRLAGGPGETQYF
TRBJ1-1	.	.	TRBV27	TGTGCCAGGAAGGGGGAGAGGGTTGAGAACACTGAAGCTTTCTTT	CARKGERVENTEAFF
TRBJ1-4	.	.	TRBV29-1	TGCAGCGTCGGGGGGGGAACTAATGAAAAACTGTTTTTT	CSVGGGTNEKLFF
TRBJ2-7	TRBD1	.	TRBV2	TGTGCCAGCAGTGTGAGGACAGGGTTTGAGCAGTACTTC	CASSVRTGFEQYF
TRBJ2-2	TRBD2	.	TRBV5-1	TGCGCCAGCAGCTTGGTAGCGGGAGTAACCGGGGAGCTGTTTTTT	CASSLVAGVTGELFF
TRBJ1-4	.	.	TRBV6-1	TGTGCCAGCAGCTACACCGGGACCTCCGAAAAACTGTTTTTT	CASSYTGTSEKLFF
TRBJ2-2	.	.	TRBV7-3	TGTGCCAGCAGCCCCCAGGGGGGTTCGAACACCGGGGAGCTGTTTTTT	CASSPQGGSNTGELFF
TRBJ2-1	TRBD2	.	TRBV9	TGTGCCAGCAGCGCCAGGGCCCTAGCGGGGTCTGATGAGCAGTTCTTC	CASSARALAGSDEQFF
TRBJ2-3	TRBD1	.	TRBV28	TGTGCCAGCAGCCAACCGGGACAGGGAAATACGCAGTATTTT	CASSQPGQGNTQYF
TRBJ1-2	TRBD1	.	TRBV28	TGTGCCAGCAGCCCTATCCCCAAACAGGGGGGTGGCTACACCTTC	CASSPIPKQGGGYTF
TRBJ1-2	.	.	TRBV29-1	TGCAGCGTGATTCGGGGGCTTCAGAGGGACTATGGCTACACCTTC	CSVIRGLQRDYGYTF
TRBJ1-2	TRBD1	.	TRBV30	TGTGCCTGGAGTGAGCAGACAGGGGGCTTGAGAGGCTACACCTTC	CAWSEQTGGLRGYTF